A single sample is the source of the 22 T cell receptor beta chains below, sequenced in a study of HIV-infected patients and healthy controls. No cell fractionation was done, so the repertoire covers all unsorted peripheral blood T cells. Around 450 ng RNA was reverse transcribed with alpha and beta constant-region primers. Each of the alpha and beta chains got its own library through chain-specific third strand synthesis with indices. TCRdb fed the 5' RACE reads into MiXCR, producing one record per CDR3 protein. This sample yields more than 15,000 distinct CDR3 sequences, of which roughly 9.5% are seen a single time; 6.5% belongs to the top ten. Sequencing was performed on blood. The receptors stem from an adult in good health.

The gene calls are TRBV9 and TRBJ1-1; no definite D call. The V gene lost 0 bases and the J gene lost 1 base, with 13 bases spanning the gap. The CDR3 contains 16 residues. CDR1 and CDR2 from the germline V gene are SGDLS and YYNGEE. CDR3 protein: CASSVGGQLQNTEAFF. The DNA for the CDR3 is TGTGCCAGCAGCGTAGGAGGTCAGCTCCAGAACACTGAAGCTTTCTTT. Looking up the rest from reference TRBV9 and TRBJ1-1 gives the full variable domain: DSGVTQTPKHLITATGQRVTLRCSPRSGDLSVYWYQQSLDQGLQFLIQYYNGEERAKGNILERFSAQQFPDLHSELNLSSLELGDSALYFCASSVGGQLQNTEAFFGQGTRLTVV.

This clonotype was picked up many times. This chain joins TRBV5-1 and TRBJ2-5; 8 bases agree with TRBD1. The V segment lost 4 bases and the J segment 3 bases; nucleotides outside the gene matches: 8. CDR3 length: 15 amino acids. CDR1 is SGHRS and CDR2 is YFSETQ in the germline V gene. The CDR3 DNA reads TGCGCCAGCAGCACGGGACAGGCAGGGGAAGAGACCCAGTACTTC. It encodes CASSTGQAGEETQYF.

The CDR3 loop is CASSLSGTTTDTQYF. CDR3 nucleotide sequence: TGTGCCAGCAGCTTAAGTGGGACTACCACAGATACGCAGTATTTT. The chain employs TRBV7-2 and TRBJ2-3; 7 bases align to TRBD2. Losses at the gene ends were 2 bases for V and 2 bases for J; bases not matched to a gene: 4. CDR1 is SGHTA and CDR2 is FQGNSA in the germline V gene. The length of the CDR3 is 15 residues.

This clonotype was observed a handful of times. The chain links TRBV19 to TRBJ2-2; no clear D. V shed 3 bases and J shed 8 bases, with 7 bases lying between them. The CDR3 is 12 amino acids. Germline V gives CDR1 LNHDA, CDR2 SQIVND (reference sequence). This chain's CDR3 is CASSILSGELFF. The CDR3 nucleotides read TGTGCCAGTAGTATCTTAAGTGGGGAGCTGTTTTTT.

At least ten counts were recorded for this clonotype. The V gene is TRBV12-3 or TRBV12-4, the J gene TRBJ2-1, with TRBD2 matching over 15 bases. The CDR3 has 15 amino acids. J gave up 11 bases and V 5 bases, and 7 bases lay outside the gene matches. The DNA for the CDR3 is TGTGCCAGCAGTGAGGGACTAGCGGGAGGAACGCAGCAGTTCTTC. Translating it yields CASSEGLAGGTQQFF.

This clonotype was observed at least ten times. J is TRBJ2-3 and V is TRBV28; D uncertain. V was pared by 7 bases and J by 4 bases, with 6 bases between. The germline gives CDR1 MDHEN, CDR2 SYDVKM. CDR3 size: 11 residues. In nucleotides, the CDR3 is TGTGCCAGCAAGTTGTCAGATACGCAGTATTTT. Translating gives CASKLSDTQYF. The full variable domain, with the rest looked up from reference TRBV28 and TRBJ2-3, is DVKVTQSSRYLVKRTGEKVFLECVQDMDHENMFWYRQDPGLGLRLIYFSYDVKMKEKGDIPEGYSVSREKKERFSLILESASTNQTSMYLCASKLSDTQYFGPGTRLTVL.

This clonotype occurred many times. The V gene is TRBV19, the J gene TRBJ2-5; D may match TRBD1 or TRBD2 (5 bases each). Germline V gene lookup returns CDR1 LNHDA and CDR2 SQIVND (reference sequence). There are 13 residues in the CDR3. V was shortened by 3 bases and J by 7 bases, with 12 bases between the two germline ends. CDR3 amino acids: CASSMGVGTTQYF. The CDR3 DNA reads TGTGCCAGTAGTATGGGGGTGGGGACGACCCAGTACTTC.

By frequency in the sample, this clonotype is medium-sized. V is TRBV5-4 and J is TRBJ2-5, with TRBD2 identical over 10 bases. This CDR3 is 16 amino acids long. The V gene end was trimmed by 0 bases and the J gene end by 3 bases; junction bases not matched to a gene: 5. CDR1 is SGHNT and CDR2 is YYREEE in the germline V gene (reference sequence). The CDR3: CASSLDGTSAEETQYF. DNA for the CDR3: TGTGCCAGCAGCTTGGACGGGACTAGCGCCGAAGAGACCCAGTACTTC.

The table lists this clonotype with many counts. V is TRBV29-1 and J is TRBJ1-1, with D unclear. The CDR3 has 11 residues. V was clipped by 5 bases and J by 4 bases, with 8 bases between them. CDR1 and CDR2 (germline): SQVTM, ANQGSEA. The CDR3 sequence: CSVFHGTEAFF. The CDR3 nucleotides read TGCAGCGTTTTCCACGGCACTGAAGCTTTCTTT.

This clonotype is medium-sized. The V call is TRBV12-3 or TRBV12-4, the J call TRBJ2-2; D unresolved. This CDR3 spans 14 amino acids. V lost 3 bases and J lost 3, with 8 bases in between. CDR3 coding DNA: TGTGCCAGCAGTTTCCCACCTCACACCGGGGAGCTGTTTTTT. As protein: CASSFPPHTGELFF.

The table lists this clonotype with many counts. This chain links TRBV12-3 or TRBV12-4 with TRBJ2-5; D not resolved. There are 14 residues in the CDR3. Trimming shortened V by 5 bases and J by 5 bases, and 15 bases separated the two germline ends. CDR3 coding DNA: TGTGCCAGCAGTCCCTCTACTAAGGCTGAGACCCAGTACTTC. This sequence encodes CASSPSTKAETQYF.

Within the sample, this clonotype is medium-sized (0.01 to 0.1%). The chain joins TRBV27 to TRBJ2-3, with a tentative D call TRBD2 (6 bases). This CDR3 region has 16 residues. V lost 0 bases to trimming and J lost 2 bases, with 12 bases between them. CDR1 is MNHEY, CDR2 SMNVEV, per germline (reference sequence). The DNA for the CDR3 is TGTGCCAGCAGTTTATCGCTAGCGAGACACACAGATACGCAGTATTTT. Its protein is CASSLSLARHTDTQYF.

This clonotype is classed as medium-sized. Here the CDR3 DNA reads TGCAGTGCTAGAGATAGGGTATTCAATCAGCCCCAGCATTTT. The encoded protein is CSARDRVFNQPQHF. The chain is built from TRBV20-1 and TRBJ1-5; no reliable D call. V lost 0 bases, J lost 3 bases, and 9 bases lay in between. CDR3 length: 14 residues. Germline assignment: CDR1 DFQATT and CDR2 SNEGSKA (reference sequence).

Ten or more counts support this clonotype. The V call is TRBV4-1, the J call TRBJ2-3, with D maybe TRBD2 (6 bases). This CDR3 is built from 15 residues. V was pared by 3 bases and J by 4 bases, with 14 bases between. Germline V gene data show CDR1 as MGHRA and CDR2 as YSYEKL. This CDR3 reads CASSQSGGGADTQYF. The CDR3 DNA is TGCGCCAGCAGCCAGAGCGGAGGCGGGGCAGATACGCAGTATTTT.

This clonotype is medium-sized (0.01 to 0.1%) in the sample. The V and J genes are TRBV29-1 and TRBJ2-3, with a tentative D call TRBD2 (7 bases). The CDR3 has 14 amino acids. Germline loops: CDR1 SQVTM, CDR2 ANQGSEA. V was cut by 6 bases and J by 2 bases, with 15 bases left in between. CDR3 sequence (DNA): TGCAGCGTGGGGGCACTAGCGACCACAGATACGCAGTATTTT. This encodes CSVGALATTDTQYF.

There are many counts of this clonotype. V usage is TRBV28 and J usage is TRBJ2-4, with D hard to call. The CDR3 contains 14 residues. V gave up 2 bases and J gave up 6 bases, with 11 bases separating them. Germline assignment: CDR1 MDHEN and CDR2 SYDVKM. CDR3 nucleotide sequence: TGTGCCAGCAGTTTACCTGGACGCCCAAACATTCAGTACTTC. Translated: CASSLPGRPNIQYF. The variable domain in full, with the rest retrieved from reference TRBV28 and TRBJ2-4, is DVKVTQSSRYLVKRTGEKVFLECVQDMDHENMFWYRQDPGLGLRLIYFSYDVKMKEKGDIPEGYSVSREKKERFSLILESASTNQTSMYLCASSLPGRPNIQYFGAGTRLSVL.

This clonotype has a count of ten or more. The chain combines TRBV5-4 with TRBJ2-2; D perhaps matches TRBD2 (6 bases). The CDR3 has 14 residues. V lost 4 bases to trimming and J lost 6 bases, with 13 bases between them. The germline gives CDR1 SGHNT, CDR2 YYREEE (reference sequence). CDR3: CASSRRGDAGELFF. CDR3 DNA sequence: TGTGCCAGCAGCAGGAGGGGAGATGCCGGGGAGCTGTTTTTT.

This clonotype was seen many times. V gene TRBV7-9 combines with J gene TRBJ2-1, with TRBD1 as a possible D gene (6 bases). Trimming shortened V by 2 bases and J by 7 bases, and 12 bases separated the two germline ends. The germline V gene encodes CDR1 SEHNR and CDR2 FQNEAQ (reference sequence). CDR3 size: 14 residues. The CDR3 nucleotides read TGTGCCAGCAGCTTATTTCAGGGGAGTAATGAGCAGTTCTTC. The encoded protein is CASSLFQGSNEQFF.

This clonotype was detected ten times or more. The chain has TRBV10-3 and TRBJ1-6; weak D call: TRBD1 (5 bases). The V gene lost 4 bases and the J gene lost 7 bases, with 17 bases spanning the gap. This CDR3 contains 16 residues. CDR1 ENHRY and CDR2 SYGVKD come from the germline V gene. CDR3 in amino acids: CAISAAGRAQNSPLHF. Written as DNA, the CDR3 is TGTGCCATCAGTGCGGCGGGCAGGGCTCAAAATTCACCCCTCCACTTT.

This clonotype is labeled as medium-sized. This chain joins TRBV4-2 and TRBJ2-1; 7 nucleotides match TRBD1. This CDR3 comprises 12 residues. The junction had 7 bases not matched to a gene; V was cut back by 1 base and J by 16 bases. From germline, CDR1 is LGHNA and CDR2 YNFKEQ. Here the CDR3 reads CASSQVTGAPFF. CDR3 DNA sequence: TGTGCCAGCAGCCAAGTTACAGGGGCCCCATTCTTC.

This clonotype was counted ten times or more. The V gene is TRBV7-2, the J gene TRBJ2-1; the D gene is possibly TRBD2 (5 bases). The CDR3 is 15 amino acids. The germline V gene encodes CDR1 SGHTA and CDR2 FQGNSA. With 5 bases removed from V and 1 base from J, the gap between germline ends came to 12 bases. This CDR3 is CASSADYQSYNEQFF. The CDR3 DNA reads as TGTGCCAGCAGCGCTGACTACCAATCCTACAATGAGCAGTTCTTC.

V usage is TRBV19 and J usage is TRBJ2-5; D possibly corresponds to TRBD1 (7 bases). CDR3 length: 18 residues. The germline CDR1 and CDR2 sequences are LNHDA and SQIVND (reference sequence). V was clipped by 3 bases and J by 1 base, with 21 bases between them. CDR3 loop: CASSMGWQGGWGQETQYF. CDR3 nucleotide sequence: TGTGCCAGTAGTATGGGATGGCAGGGGGGATGGGGCCAAGAGACCCAGTACTTC.